Sequencing of this T cell receptor (beta chain) was carried out in a study of OX40 agonist ivuxolimab in advanced cancers. Using immunoSEQ multiplex PCR, the repertoire was profiled, and TCRdb retains in-frame clones only, with some absent. The repertoire holds 74,000 or so clones, with around 84% as singletons. Samples of blood were obtained at baseline, on cycle 4 day 1, and on cycle 7 day 1. Concerning this clone: What it binds is not known.

Germline CDR1 reads SGHAT; CDR2 reads FQNNGV. Trimming removed 0 bases at V and 8 bases at J, with 8 bases between. The CDR3 length is 13 residues. General study points: The study did not work out the antigen specificity of the expanded peripheral T cells. At 0.1 to 3.0 mg/kg, CD4+ and CD8+ blood T cells expanded clonally by week 6. Relative to CD4+, CD8+ T cells held more expanded clones on average.

This specimen was CD4+ or CD8+ T cells sorted from blood, taken in a trial of the OX40 agonist ivuxolimab. The chain combines TRBV11-2 with TRBJ2-1; D not certain. This clonotype was sampled from an adult with an advanced solid tumor such as melanoma, head and neck, liver or kidney cancer. CDR3 coding DNA: TGTGCCAGCAGCTTAGATCCGTGGGATGAGCAGTTCTTC. It codes for CASSLDPWDEQFF. Complete variable domain (other parts from reference TRBV11-2 and TRBJ2-1): EAGVAQSPRYKIIEKRQSVAFWCNPISGHATLYWYQQILGQGPKLLIQFQNNGVVDDSQLPKDRFSAERLKGVDSTLKIQPAKLEDSAVYLCASSLDPWDEQFFGPGTRLTVL.